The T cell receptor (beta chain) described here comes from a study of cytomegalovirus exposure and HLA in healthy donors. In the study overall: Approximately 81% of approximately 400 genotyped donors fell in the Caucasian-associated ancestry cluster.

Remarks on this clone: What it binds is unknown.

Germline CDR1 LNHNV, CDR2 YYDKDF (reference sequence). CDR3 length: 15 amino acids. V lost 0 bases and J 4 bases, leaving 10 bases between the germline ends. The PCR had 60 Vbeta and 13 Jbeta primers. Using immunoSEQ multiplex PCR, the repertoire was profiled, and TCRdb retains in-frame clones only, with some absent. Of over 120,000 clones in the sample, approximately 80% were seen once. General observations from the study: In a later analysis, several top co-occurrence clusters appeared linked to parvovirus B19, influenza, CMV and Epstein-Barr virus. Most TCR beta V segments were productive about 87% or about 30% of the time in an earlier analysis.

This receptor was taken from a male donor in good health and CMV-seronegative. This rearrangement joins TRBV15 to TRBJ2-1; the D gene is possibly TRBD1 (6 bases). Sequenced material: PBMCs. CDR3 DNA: TGTGCCACCAGCAGAGATCAGACAGGTTACAATGAGCAGTTCTTC. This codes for CATSRDQTGYNEQFF. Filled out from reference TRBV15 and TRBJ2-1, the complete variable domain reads DAMVIQNPRYQVTQFGKPVTLSCSQTLNHNVMYWYQQKSSQAPKLLFHYYDKDFNNEADTPDNFQSRRPNTSFCFLDIRSPGLGDTAMYLCATSRDQTGYNEQFFGPGTRLTVL.